This T cell receptor beta chain was retrieved from a study of blood T cell repertoires in COVID-19. On the study more broadly: The United States, Italy and Spain supplied acute and convalescent COVID-19 samples. PBMCs, B-cell-depleted T cells, or T cells were the source of the cDNA or gDNA that made up the material.

Per germline, CDR1 SGHRS and CDR2 YFSETQ. This CDR3 has 16 residues. The ends lost 3 bases at V and 4 bases at J; junction bases unmatched: 6. Original processing notes: Reference gene primer amplification gave estimated nucleated cell counts. TCRdb's table, derived via immunoSEQ multiplex PCR, lists solely in-frame clones and lacks some. V and J calls and clone size are those listed in that table; D and trimming were worked out from the DNA. The table shows 100,000 to 150,000 clones, with 85% occurring only once. This clonotype was obtained from a man aged 80 or over with active or convalescent COVID-19. Sequencing was performed on peripheral blood. J is TRBJ2-2 and V is TRBV5-1, with 10 bases that match TRBD1. CDR3 in amino acids: CASSSGQGHTTGELFF. The CDR3 DNA sequence: TGCGCCAGCAGCTCGGGACAGGGGCATACCACCGGGGAGCTGTTTTTT.